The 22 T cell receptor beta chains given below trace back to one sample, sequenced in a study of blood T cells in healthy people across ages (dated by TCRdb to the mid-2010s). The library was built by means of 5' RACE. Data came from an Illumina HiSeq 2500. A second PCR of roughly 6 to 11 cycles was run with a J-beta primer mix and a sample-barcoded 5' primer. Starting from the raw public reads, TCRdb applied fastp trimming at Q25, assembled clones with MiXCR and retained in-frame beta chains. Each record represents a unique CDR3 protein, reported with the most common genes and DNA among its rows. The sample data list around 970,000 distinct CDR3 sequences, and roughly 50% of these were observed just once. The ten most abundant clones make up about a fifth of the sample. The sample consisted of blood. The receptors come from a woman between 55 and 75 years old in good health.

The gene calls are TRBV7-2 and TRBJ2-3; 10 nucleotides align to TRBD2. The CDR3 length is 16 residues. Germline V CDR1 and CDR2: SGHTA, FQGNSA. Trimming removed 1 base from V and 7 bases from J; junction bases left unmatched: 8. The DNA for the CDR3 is TGTGCCAGCAGCTTAGTCGGGACTAGCGAGAGTAATACGCAGTATTTT. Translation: CASSLVGTSESNTQYF.

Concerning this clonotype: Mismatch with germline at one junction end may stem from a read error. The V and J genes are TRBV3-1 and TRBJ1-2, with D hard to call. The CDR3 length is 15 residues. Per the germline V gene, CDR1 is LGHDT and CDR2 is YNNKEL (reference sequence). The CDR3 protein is CASSQDASGGYGYTF. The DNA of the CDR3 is TGCGCCAGCAGCCAAGACGCGAGTGGAGGGTATGGCTACACCTTC.

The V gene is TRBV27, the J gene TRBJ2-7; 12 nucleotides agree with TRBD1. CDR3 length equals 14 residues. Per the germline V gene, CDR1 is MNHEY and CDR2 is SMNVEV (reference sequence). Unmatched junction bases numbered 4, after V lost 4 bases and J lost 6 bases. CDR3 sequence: CASSSGQGAGEQYF. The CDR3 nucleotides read TGTGCCAGCAGTTCGGGACAGGGGGCGGGCGAGCAGTACTTC.

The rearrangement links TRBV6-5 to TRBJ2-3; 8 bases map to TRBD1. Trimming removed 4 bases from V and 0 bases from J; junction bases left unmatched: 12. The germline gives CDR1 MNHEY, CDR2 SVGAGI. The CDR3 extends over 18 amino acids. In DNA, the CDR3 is TGTGCCAGCAGTTTCAACAGGGGGGCAGCATCTAGCACAGATACGCAGTATTTT. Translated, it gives CASSFNRGAASSTDTQYF.

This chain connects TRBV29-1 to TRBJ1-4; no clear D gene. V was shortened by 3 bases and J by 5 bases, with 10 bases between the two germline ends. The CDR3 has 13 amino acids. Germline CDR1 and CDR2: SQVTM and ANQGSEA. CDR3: CSVEVRANEKLFF. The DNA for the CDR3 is TGCAGCGTTGAGGTTCGGGCGAATGAAAAACTGTTTTTT.

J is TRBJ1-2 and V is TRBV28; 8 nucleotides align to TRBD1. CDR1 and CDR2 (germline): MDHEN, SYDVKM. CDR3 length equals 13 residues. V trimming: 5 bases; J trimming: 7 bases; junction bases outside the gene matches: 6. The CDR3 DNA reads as TGTGCCAGCAGTCCGACAGGGGAAGGTGGCTACACCTTC. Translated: CASSPTGEGGYTF.

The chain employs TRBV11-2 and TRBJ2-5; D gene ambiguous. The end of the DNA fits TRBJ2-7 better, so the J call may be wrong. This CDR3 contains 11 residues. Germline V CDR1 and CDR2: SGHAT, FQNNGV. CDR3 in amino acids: CASSLDSEQYF. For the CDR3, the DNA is TGTGCCAGCAGCTTAGACTCCGAGCAGTACTTC.

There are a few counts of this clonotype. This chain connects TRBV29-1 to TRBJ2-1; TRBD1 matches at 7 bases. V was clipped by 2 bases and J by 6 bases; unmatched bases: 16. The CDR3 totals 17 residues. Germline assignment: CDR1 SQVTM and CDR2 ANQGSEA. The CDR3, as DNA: TGCAGCGTTGAAACCCACTCAGGGGGTATTAGGGGCAATGAGCAGTTCTTC. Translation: CSVETHSGGIRGNEQFF.

The DNA for the CDR3 is TGTGCCACCAGCAGACCGGGTCGGGGTTACGAGCAGTACTTC. This gives the protein CATSRPGRGYEQYF. This chain links TRBV15 with TRBJ2-4, with a weak D call TRBD2 (5 bases). The closer fit of TRBJ2-7 to the DNA end suggests the J call may be wrong. This CDR3 spans 14 amino acids. CDR1 is LNHNV, CDR2 YYDKDF, per germline (reference sequence).

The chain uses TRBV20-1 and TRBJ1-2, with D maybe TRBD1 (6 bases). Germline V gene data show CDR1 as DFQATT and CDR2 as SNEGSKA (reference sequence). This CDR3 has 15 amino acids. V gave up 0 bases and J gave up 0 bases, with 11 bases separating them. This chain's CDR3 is CSARDKDRANYGYTF. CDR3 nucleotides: TGCAGTGCTAGAGATAAGGACAGAGCTAACTATGGCTACACCTTC.

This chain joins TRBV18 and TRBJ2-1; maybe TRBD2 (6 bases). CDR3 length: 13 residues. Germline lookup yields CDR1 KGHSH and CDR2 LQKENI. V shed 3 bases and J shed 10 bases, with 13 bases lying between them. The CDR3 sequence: CASSPVTSGEQFF. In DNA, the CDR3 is TGTGCCAGCTCACCGGTGACTAGTGGCGAGCAGTTCTTC. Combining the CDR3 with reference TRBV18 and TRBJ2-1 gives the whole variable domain NAGVMQNPRHLVRRRGQEARLRCSPMKGHSHVYWYRQLPEEGLKFMVYLQKENIIDESGMPKERFSAEFPKEGPSILRIQQVVRGDSAAYFCASSPVTSGEQFFGPGTRLTVL.

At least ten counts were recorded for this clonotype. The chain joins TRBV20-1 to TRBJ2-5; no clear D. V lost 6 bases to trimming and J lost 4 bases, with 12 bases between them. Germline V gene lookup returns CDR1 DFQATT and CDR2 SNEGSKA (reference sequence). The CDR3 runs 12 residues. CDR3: CSAPSEAETQYF. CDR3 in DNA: TGCAGTGCCCCCTCGGAAGCAGAGACCCAGTACTTC.

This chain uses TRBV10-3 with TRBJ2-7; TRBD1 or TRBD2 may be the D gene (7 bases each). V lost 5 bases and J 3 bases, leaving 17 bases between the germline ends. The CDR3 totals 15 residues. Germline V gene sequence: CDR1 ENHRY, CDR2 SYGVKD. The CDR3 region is CAISRGRAGIYEQYF. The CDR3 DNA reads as TGTGCCATCAGTAGGGGGCGAGCGGGGATCTACGAGCAGTACTTC.

The CDR3 coding sequence is TGCAGTGCTATCCCGACAGGGGTAAGCTACGAGCAGTACTTC. Its translation is CSAIPTGVSYEQYF. The chain employs TRBV20-1 and TRBJ2-7; 8 nucleotides line up with TRBD1. The CDR3 is 14 amino acids. After removal of 4 bases from V and 3 bases from J, the junction contained 8 bases not matched to a gene. Germline V lookup: CDR1 DFQATT, CDR2 SNEGSKA (reference sequence).

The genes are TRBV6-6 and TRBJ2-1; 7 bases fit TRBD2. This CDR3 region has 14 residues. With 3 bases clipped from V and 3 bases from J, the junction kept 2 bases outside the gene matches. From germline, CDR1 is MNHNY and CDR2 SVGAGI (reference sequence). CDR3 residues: CASSYGGVYNEQFF. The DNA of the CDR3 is TGTGCCAGCAGTTATGGGGGGGTCTACAATGAGCAGTTCTTC.

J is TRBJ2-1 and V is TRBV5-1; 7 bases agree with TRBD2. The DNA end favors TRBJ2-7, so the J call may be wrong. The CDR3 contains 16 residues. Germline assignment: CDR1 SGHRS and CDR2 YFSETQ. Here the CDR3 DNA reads TGCGCCAGCAGCTTGTATGCACCAGCGGGGTACAATGAGCAGTACTTC. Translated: CASSLYAPAGYNEQYF.

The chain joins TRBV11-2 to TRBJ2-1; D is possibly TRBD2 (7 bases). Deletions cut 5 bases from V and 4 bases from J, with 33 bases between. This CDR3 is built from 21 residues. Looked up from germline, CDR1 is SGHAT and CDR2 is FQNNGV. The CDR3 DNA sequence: TGTGCCAGCAGCCTCAGACCAGGGGCTACTGGACTAGGAAGAATTTACAATGAGCAGTTCTTC. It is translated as CASSLRPGATGLGRIYNEQFF.

DNA for the CDR3: TGTGCCAGCAGTTTTTCAGAACGACCGGGTGGGGAGACCCAGTACTTC. Amino acids: CASSFSERPGGETQYF. This chain links TRBV12-3 or TRBV12-4 with TRBJ2-5; no definite D call. The V gene lost 3 bases and the J gene lost 5 bases, with 19 bases spanning the gap. CDR3 size: 16 residues.

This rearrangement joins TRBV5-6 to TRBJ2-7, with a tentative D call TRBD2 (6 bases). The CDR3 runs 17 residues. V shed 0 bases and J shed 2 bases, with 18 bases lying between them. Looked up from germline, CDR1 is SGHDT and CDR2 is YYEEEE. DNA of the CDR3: TGTGCCAGCAGCTTGGTTGATATTCGGGAGCCTACCTACGAGCAGTACTTC. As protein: CASSLVDIREPTYEQYF.

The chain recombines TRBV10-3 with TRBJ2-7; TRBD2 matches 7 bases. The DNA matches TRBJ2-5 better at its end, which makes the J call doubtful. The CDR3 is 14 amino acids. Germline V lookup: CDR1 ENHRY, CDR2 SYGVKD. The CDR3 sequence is CAATAGGLGETQYF. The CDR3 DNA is TGTGCCGCGACCGCCGGGGGGTTGGGGGAGACCCAGTACTTC.

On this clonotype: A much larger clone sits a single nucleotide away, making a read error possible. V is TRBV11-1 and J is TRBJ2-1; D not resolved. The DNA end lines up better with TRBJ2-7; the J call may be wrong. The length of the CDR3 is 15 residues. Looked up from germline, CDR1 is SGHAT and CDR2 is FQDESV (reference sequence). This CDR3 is CASSLERDFYNEQYF. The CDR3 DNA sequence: TGTGCCAGCAGCTTGGAGCGAGATTTCTACAATGAGCAGTACTTC.

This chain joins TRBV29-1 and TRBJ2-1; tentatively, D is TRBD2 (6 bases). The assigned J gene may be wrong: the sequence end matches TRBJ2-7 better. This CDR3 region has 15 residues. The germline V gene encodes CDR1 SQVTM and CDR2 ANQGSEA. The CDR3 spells CSVPSGGVAYNEQYF. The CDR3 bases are TGCAGCGTTCCCTCCGGCGGGGTCGCCTACAATGAGCAGTACTTC.